The rows below give T cell receptor beta chains drawn from one sample of a study of blood T cell repertoires in COVID-19. Assay used: immunoSEQ multiplex PCR; TCRdb lists only in-frame clones, some missing. The table records fewer than 300,000 clones, about nine tenths of them present only once. Sequencing input: peripheral blood. The origin of the receptors is a man between 60 and 75 years old who had recovered from COVID-19. Each CDR3 is given with its conserved first and last residue. The D gene is left open where the match is weak. Part of the rows lack a size; the others show once, few, many or a class for expanded clones.

TGTGCCAGCACCCTTGACCGGGACAGGGTATACGAGCAGTACTTC,CASTLDRDRVYEQYF,TRBJ2-7,TRBV7-9,-,TRBD1
TGCGCCAGCAGCTTGGAAAGTAGGGGCGGGGGTGAAGCTTTCTTT,CASSLESRGGGEAFF,TRBJ1-1,TRBV5-1,few,-
TGTGCCAGCTCACCATCCGCCCCCTCATTGGGAGGAGGAAACACCATATATTTT,CASSPSAPSLGGGNTIYF,TRBJ1-3,TRBV18,-,-
TGTGCCAGCAGACAGGGGATGTCTGAAGCTTTCTTT,CASRQGMSEAFF,TRBJ1-1,TRBV12-3/TRBV12-4,-,TRBD1
TGTGCCAGCAGCTTAAGTCCCCCGCGGCAGTTCTTC,CASSLSPPRQFF,TRBJ2-1,TRBV7-3,once,-
TGTGCCAGCAGTGCCGGGACAAGCTACCTACTGGGGGATGGCTACACCTTC,CASSAGTSYLLGDGYTF,TRBJ1-2,TRBV6-1,-,-
TGTGCCAGCAGCGGAGAACAGGGATCGTACGAGCAGTACTTC,CASSGEQGSYEQYF,TRBJ2-7,TRBV5-4,-,-
TGTGCCAGCAGGAAAGCGGGGGTCCGCTCTGGGGCCAACGTCCTGACTTTC,CASRKAGVRSGANVLTF,TRBJ2-6,TRBV27,few,TRBD2
TGTGCCAGCAGTACGAACAGGGTATCTGCCTATGGCTACACCTTC,CASSTNRVSAYGYTF,TRBJ1-2,TRBV27,once,-
TGTGCCAGTAGCAGGACTAGCGGGGGGTCCTACAATGAGCAGTTCTTC,CASSRTSGGSYNEQFF,TRBJ2-1,TRBV19,few,TRBD2
TGTGCCAGCTTCGACACAGTTGAAGCTTTCTTT,CASFDTVEAFF,TRBJ1-1,TRBV18,-,-
TGTGCCAGCAGCTTTGGGGGGGGCTACGAGCAGTACTTC,CASSFGGGYEQYF,TRBJ2-7,TRBV7-2,-,TRBD2
TGTGCCAGTAGTATAAACCCCCGGACTGAAGCTTTCTTT,CASSINPRTEAFF,TRBJ1-1,TRBV19,few,-
TGTGCCAGCTCTGCGGCGCCAATTAACACTGAAGCTTTCTTT,CASSAAPINTEAFF,TRBJ1-1,TRBV6-5,-,-
TGCGCCAGCAGCTTGATGAGCGGGGGGCCGGAAAACATTCAGTACTTC,CASSLMSGGPENIQYF,TRBJ2-4,TRBV5-1,-,TRBD2